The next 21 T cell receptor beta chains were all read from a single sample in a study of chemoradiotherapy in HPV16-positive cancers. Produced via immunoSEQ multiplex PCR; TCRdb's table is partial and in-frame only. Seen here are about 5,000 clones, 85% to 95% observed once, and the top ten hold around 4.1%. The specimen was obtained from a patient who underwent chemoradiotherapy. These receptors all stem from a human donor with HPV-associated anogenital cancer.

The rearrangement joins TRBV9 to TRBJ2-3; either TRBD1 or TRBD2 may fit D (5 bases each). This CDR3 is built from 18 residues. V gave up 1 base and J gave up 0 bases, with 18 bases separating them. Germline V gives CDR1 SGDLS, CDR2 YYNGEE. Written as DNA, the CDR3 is TGTGCCAGCAGCGTAAGGGGACGAACCCTGGGCAGCACAGATACGCAGTATTTT. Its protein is CASSVRGRTLGSTDTQYF.

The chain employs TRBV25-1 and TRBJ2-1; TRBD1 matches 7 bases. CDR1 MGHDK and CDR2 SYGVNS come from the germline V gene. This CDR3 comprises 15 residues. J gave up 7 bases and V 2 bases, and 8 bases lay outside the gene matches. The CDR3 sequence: CASSEAGGSTNEQFF. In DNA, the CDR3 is TGTGCCAGCAGTGAAGCAGGGGGAAGTACAAATGAGCAGTTCTTC.

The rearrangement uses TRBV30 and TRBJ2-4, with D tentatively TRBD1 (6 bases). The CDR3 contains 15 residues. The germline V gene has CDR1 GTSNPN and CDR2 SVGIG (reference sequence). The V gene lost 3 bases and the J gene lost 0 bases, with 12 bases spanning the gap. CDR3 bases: TGTGCCTGGAGGAGACAGGTCCTAGCCAAAAACATTCAGTACTTC. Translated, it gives CAWRRQVLAKNIQYF. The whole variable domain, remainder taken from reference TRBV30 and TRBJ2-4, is SQTIHQWPATLVQPVGSPLSLECTVEGTSNPNLYWYRQAAGRGLQLLFYSVGIGQISSEVPQNLSASRPQDRQFILSSKKLLLSDSGFYLCAWRRQVLAKNIQYFGAGTRLSVL.

This CDR3 reads CASSPRGGGFGYTF. The CDR3 DNA follows: TGTGCCAGCAGCCCCCGTGGGGGGGGTTTTGGCTACACCTTC. This chain links TRBV5-6 with TRBJ1-2, with D possibly matching TRBD1 (5 bases). In germline, CDR1 is SGHDT, CDR2 YYEEEE. V was trimmed by 4 bases and J by 7 bases, leaving 17 bases between them. CDR3 size: 14 residues.

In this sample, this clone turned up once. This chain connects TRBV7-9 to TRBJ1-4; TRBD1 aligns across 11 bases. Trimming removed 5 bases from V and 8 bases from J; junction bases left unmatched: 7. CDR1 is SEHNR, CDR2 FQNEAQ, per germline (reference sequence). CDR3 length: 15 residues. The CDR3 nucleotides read TGTGCCAGCAGCCGGAGGACAGGGGGCGAGGAAAAACTGTTTTTT. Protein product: CASSRRTGGEEKLFF.

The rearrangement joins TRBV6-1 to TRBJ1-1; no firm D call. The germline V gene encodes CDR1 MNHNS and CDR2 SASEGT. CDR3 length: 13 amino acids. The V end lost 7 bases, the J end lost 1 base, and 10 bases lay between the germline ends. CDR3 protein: CASTKDWNTEAFF. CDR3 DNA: TGTGCCAGCACCAAGGACTGGAACACTGAAGCTTTCTTT.

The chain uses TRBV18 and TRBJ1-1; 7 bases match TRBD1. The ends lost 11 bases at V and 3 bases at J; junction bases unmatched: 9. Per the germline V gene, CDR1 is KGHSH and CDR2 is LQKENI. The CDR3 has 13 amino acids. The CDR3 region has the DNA TGTGCCGCCTCGAAGGGGGCGTACACTGAAGCTTTCTTT. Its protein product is CAASKGAYTEAFF.

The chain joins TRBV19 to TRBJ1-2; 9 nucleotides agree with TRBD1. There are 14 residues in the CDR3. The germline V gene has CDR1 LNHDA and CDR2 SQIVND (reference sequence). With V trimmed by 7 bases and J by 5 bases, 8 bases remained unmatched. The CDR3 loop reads CASTPGQGQYGYTF. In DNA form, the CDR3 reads TGTGCCAGTACCCCCGGACAGGGGCAGTATGGCTACACCTTC.

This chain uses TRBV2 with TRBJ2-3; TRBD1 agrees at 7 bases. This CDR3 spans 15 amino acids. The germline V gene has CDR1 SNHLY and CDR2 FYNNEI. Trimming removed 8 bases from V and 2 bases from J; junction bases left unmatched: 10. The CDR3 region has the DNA TGTGCCAGCGGGACAGCGGCGGACTTCACAGATACGCAGTATTTT. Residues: CASGTAADFTDTQYF.

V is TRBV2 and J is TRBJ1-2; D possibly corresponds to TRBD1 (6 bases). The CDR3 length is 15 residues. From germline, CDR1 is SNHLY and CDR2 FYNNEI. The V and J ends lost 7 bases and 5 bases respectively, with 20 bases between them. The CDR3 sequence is CASNRGTGARYGYTF. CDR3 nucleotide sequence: TGTGCCAGCAATAGGGGGACGGGCGCTCGGTATGGCTACACCTTC.

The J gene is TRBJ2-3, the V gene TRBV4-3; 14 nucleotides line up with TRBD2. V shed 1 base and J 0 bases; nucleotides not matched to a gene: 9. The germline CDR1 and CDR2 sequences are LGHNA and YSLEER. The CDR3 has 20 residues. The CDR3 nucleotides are TGCGCCAGCAGCCAAGTGGTCGGACTAGCGGGGGGACGGAGCACAGATACGCAGTATTTT. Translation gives CASSQVVGLAGGRSTDTQYF.

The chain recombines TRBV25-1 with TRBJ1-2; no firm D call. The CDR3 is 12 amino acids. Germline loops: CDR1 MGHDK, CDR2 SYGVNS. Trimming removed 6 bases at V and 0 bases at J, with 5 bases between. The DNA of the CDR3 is TGTGCCAGCAGACTGGCTAACTATGGCTACACCTTC. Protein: CASRLANYGYTF.

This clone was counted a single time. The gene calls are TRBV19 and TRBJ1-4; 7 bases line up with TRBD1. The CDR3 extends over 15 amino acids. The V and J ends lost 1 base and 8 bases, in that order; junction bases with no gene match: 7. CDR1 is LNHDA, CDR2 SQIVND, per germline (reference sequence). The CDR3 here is CASSIGRQGEEKLFF. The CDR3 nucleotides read TGTGCCAGTAGTATAGGGAGACAGGGCGAAGAAAAACTGTTTTTT.

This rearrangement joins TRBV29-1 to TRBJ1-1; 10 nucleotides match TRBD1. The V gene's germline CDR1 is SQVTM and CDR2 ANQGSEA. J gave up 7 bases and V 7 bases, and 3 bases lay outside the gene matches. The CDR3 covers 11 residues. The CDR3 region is CSAGDRGEAFF. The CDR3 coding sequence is TGCAGCGCCGGGGACAGGGGTGAAGCTTTCTTT.

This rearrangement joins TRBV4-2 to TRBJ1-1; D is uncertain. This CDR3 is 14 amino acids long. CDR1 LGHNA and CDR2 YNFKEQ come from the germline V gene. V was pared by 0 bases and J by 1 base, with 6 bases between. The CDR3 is CASSQDYGNTEAFF. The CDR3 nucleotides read TGTGCCAGCAGCCAAGATTACGGGAACACTGAAGCTTTCTTT.

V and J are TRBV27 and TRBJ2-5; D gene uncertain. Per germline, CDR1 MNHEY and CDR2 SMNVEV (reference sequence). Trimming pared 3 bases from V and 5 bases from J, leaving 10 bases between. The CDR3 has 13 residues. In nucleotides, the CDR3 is TGTGCCAGCAGTTTTCGCGGTGGGGAGACCCAGTACTTC. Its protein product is CASSFRGGETQYF.

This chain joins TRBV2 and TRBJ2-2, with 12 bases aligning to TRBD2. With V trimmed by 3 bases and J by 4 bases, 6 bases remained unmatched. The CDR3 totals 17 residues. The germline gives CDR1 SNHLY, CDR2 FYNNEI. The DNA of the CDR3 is TGTGCCAGCAGTGAGGCTAGCGGGGGGGCTCGCACCGGGGAGCTGTTTTTT. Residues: CASSEASGGARTGELFF.

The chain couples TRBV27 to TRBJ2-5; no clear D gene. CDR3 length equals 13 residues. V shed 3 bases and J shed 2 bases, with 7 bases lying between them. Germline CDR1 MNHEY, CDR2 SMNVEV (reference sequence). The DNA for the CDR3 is TGTGCCAGCAGTTTCACGATGCAAGAGACCCAGTACTTC. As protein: CASSFTMQETQYF.

As DNA, the CDR3 is TGTGCCAGCAGCTTAGGGCCGAACGGCTATGGCTACACCTTC. Translation gives CASSLGPNGYGYTF. The J gene is TRBJ1-2, the V gene TRBV7-6; D is ambiguous. This CDR3 has 14 residues. Germline V lookup: CDR1 SGHVS, CDR2 FNYEAQ. Trimming took 1 base from V and 4 from J, leaving 10 bases between them.

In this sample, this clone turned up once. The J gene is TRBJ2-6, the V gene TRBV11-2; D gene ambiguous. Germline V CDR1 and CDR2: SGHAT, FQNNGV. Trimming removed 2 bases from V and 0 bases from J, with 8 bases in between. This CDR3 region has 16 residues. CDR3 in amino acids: CASSLTRSSGANVLTF. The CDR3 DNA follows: TGTGCCAGCAGCTTAACACGGAGCTCTGGGGCCAACGTCCTGACTTTC.

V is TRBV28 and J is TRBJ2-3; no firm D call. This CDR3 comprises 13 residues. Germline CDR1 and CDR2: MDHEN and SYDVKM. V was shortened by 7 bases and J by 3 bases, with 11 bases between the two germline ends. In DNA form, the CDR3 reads TGTGCCAGCACCTCGACAATAACAGATACGCAGTATTTT. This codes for CASTSTITDTQYF.